This T cell receptor (beta chain) appears in the sequencing data of a study of cytomegalovirus exposure and HLA in healthy donors. About the study: Earlier work reported 117 million unique TCR beta sequences from about 200 million T cells. Study-level results: Roughly uniform sequencing depth across donors was assumed, possibly incorrectly.

CDR3 length: 16 amino acids. Germline CDR1 SGHTA, CDR2 FQGNSA. The V segment lost 5 bases and the J segment 6 bases; nucleotides outside the gene matches: 10. To note about this clone: Antigen specificity is unknown.

Vbeta (60) and Jbeta (13) primers were used in the PCR. Original processing methods: Counted up in a later analysis, unique TCR beta chains came to about 83 million, with about 9.9 million shared. The method was immunoSEQ multiplex PCR; TCRdb's version includes in-frame clones alone and lacks a portion of them. D and trimming come from the DNA, and the V and J calls and clone size come from that table. Here the sample spans some 150,000 clones, over 80% being singletons. This TCR was recovered from a woman aged 18 to 35 in good health and CMV-seronegative. Material: PBMCs. V gene TRBV7-2 combines with J gene TRBJ1-6; TRBD1 aligns across 7 bases. The CDR3 DNA reads TGTGCCAGCAGCCCCGTCGGGACAGCAACTAATTCACCCCTCCACTTT. Translation gives CASSPVGTATNSPLHF.